This T cell receptor (beta chain) came from a study of blood T cell repertoires in COVID-19. The CDR3 is 17 residues long. The J segment lost 7 bases and the V segment lost 6 bases, leaving 16 bases of the junction unmatched. CDR1 and CDR2 (germline): MRHNA, SNTAGT. Participant reports of clinical history set cohort assignment. Profiled with immunoSEQ multiplex PCR; TCRdb holds only in-frame clones, not every one. Here the sample spans more than 250,000 clones, more than 70% being singletons. Sequencing was performed on PBMCs or T cells enriched from blood (not recorded which). The clonotype comes from a woman between 40 and 50 years old with acute COVID-19. J is TRBJ2-7 and V is TRBV6-4; TRBD1 matches at 12 bases. The CDR3 sequence: CASSASETGTGGREQYF. CDR3 DNA: TGTGCCAGCAGCGCAAGCGAAACCGGGACAGGGGGCCGGGAGCAGTACTTC.